These T cell receptor beta chains were read from a single sample in a study of identical twins. TCRdb fed the 5' RACE reads into MiXCR, producing one record per CDR3 protein. The table includes hundreds of thousands of distinct CDR3 sequences, around 6% detected once. The sequencing sample was made of naive T cells sorted from blood. These receptors were obtained from a man aged 18 to 35 in good health. CDR3s include the opening cysteine and the closing phenylalanine or tryptophan. D genes are given only for firm matches. Not every row has a clone size; where given, it reads once, few, many or a size class.

.,TRBJ1-5,TRBV5-1,.,TGCGCCAGCAGCATTAATCCGTATAGCAATCAGCCCCAGCATTTT,CASSINPYSNQPQHF
.,TRBJ2-7,TRBV3-1,.,TGTGCCAGCAGCCGCGCAGCACTAGCTATCGAGCAGTACTTC,CASSRAALAIEQYF
many,TRBJ2-3,TRBV4-3,TRBD2,TGCGCCAGCAGCCAAGATTGGCCTAGCGGGGCGACTAGCACAGATACGCAGTATTTT,CASSQDWPSGATSTDTQYF
.,TRBJ1-1,TRBV12-3/TRBV12-4,.,TGTGCCAGCAGTTCCAGGGGTTTTCGGACTGAAGCTTTCTTT,CASSSRGFRTEAFF
many,TRBJ2-1,TRBV29-1,TRBD2,TGCAGCGTTGAAGGTAGCGGGAGGGAAAGCTCCTACAATGAGCAGTTCTTC,CSVEGSGRESSYNEQFF
many,TRBJ2-1,TRBV12-3/TRBV12-4,.,TGTGCCAGCAGTCCGGACAGCTTGGGTTACAATGAGCAGTTCTTC,CASSPDSLGYNEQFF
.,TRBJ1-2,TRBV27,.,TGTGCCAGCAGTCCCACTCCCGGGGGTCGCTACACCTTC,CASSPTPGGRYTF
.,TRBJ2-4,TRBV5-1,.,TGCGCCAGCAGCTTGGGGCAGGGGCCCAATCTTCTGTACTTC,CASSLGQGPNLLYF
few,TRBJ2-1,TRBV5-1,.,TGCGCCAGCAGCCAAGAACAGGGACAACCCTACAATGAGCAGTTCTTC,CASSQEQGQPYNEQFF
few,TRBJ2-5,TRBV29-1,.,TGCAGCACAACCGGGACCTCCCGAAGGGAGACCCAGTACTTC,CSTTGTSRRETQYF
many,TRBJ1-1,TRBV6-5,.,TGTGCCAGCAGCGACAGGAGTATGACTTTCTTT,CASSDRSMTFF
few,TRBJ2-2,TRBV7-8,.,TGTGCCAGCAGCTTAGGGGGGGCCAAGGAGCTGTTTTTT,CASSLGGAKELFF
many,TRBJ2-5,TRBV12-3/TRBV12-4,.,TGTGCCAGCAGGTCTACGGGGCTCCAAGAGACCCAGTACTTC,CASRSTGLQETQYF
many,TRBJ1-1,TRBV24-1,.,TGTGCCACCAGTGGTGCGAACACTGAAGCTTTCTTT,CATSGANTEAFF
.,TRBJ2-1,TRBV7-9,TRBD2,TGTGCCAGCAGCTTAGCGTTACTAGCGGGAGCGAATGAGCAGTTCTTC,CASSLALLAGANEQFF
.,TRBJ2-7,TRBV4-2,TRBD2,TGTGCCAGCAGCCAAATGGGGGGGTTGGGCGAGCAGTACTTC,CASSQMGGLGEQYF
.,TRBJ2-5,TRBV5-1,TRBD2,TGCGCCAGCAGCTTCGGACTAGCGGGAGCGGAGACCCAGTACTTC,CASSFGLAGAETQYF
.,TRBJ1-5,TRBV5-1,TRBD1,TGCGCCAGCAGCTCGGGACAGGGGGAGCAGCCCCAGCATTTT,CASSSGQGEQPQHF
few,TRBJ2-1,TRBV5-1,TRBD2,TGCGCCAGCAGCTTGGTCGCGGGAGGGAAGGGAGAGCAGTTCTTC,CASSLVAGGKGEQFF
many,TRBJ2-1,TRBV28,.,TGTGCCAGCAGTTCCAGGATTGAGCAGTTCTTC,CASSSRIEQFF
many,TRBJ2-2,TRBV18,.,TGTGCCAGCTCACAAAGGGAAACAGCGAACACCGGGGAGCTGTTTTTT,CASSQRETANTGELFF
.,TRBJ1-3,TRBV9,.,TGTGCCAGCAGCGAAAACAGGGCCTCCGGAGGAAACACCATATATTTT,CASSENRASGGNTIYF
.,TRBJ2-4,TRBV27,.,TGTGCCAGCACTCCCGCCGGGCTAGCCAAAAACATTCAGTACTTC,CASTPAGLAKNIQYF
few,TRBJ2-3,TRBV10-3,TRBD1,TGTGCCATCAGCATGACAGGGGGAACAGATACGCAGTATTTT,CAISMTGGTDTQYF
many,TRBJ2-2,TRBV12-3/TRBV12-4,.,TGTGCCAGCATGGGCGGTGCCGGGGAGCTGTTTTTT,CASMGGAGELFF
many,TRBJ2-4,TRBV29-1,.,TGCAGCGTTGAACCATTTGCAGTTCAAAACATTCAGTACTTC,CSVEPFAVQNIQYF
many,TRBJ2-3,TRBV9,TRBD2,TGTGCCAGCAGCGTAAGGAGCGGGAGTACAGATACGCAGTATTTT,CASSVRSGSTDTQYF
few,TRBJ2-1,TRBV6-1,.,TGTGCCGGGTTTACCCAGGACTACGATTACAATGAGCAGTTCTTC,CAGFTQDYDYNEQFF
many,TRBJ2-3,TRBV5-1,.,TGCGCCAGCAGCTTGGTCGGGGGAAAAGCAGATACGCAGTATTTT,CASSLVGGKADTQYF
many,TRBJ2-1,TRBV29-1,.,TGCAGCGTTGTGGGCAACTCCTACAATGAGCAGTTCTTC,CSVVGNSYNEQFF
.,TRBJ2-7,TRBV2,.,TGTGCCAGCAGTGATGAGCGGCACTACGAGCAGTACTTC,CASSDERHYEQYF
few,TRBJ2-7,TRBV7-9,.,TGTGCCAGCAGCTTCCGGGACCGGCCCTCCGAGCAGTACTTC,CASSFRDRPSEQYF
many,TRBJ2-5,TRBV12-3/TRBV12-4,TRBD2,TGTGCCAGCAGTGATAGCGGGAGAGGGGAGACCCAGTACTTC,CASSDSGRGETQYF
many,TRBJ2-3,TRBV5-1,.,TGCGCCAGCAGCGCCGGGACTGTCGGAGATACGCAGTATTTT,CASSAGTVGDTQYF
few,TRBJ2-7,TRBV6-2/TRBV6-3,TRBD2,TGTGCCAGCAGTTATCTCTCGGGGAGGGCCACCTACGAGCAGTACTTC,CASSYLSGRATYEQYF
many,TRBJ1-5,TRBV29-1,.,TGCAGCGTTGGCAGGGCCTCAAATCAGCCCCAGCATTTT,CSVGRASNQPQHF
.,TRBJ1-6,TRBV4-3,.,TGCGCCAGCAGCCAACGCGAGGCCCTTAATTCACCCCTCCACTTT,CASSQREALNSPLHF
few,TRBJ2-1,TRBV5-1,TRBD2,TGCGCCAGCAGCTGGGGCCCCGGGACTAGCGGGAGGTACAATGAGCAGTTCTTC,CASSWGPGTSGRYNEQFF
many,TRBJ2-3,TRBV28,.,TGTGCCATCGTGCCCTCTAGCACAGATACGCAGTATTTT,CAIVPSSTDTQYF
many,TRBJ2-7,TRBV12-3/TRBV12-4,.,TGTGCCAGCAGTTCACTGCAGGGCTACGAGCAGTACTTC,CASSSLQGYEQYF
many,TRBJ1-1,TRBV12-3/TRBV12-4,TRBD1,TGTGCCAGCAGCCCCCCCGCCGCAGGGGGAAGGCACACTGAAGCTTTCTTT,CASSPPAAGGRHTEAFF
many,TRBJ2-1,TRBV5-6,TRBD2,TGTGCCAGCAGCTTGGGAACTAGCGGGACCAATGAGCAGTTCTTC,CASSLGTSGTNEQFF
few,TRBJ2-2,TRBV12-3/TRBV12-4,TRBD2,TGTGCCAGCAGTTTAGGGTCTAGCGGAGCCACCGGGGAGCTGTTTTTT,CASSLGSSGATGELFF
.,TRBJ2-2,TRBV5-1,TRBD2,TGCGCCAGCAGCGCGGGACTAGCGGGAGGTGGCACCGGGGAGCTGTTTTTT,CASSAGLAGGGTGELFF
.,TRBJ1-5,TRBV6-5,.,TGTGCCAGCAGTTACTCGCTTGGCGGCCAGCCCCAGCATTTT,CASSYSLGGQPQHF
many,TRBJ2-1,TRBV2,.,TGTGCCAGCAGTGACGGGGAGACCTCCTACAATGAGCAGTTCTTC,CASSDGETSYNEQFF
.,TRBJ2-1,TRBV28,TRBD2,TGTGCCAGCAAATCCGTAGCGGGAGGGTCTTACAATGAGCAGTTCTTC,CASKSVAGGSYNEQFF
many,TRBJ2-7,TRBV27,.,TGTGCCAGCAGTTTAAAGCTCGGGGGCTACGAGCAGTACTTC,CASSLKLGGYEQYF
many,TRBJ2-4,TRBV7-2,.,TGTGCCAGCAGTTACCGTTCAGGGAAAAACATTCAGTACTTC,CASSYRSGKNIQYF
many,TRBJ2-7,TRBV12-3/TRBV12-4,.,TGTGCCAGCAGTTTAGGGGGCTTTTCCTACGAGCAGTACTTC,CASSLGGFSYEQYF
many,TRBJ2-7,TRBV12-3/TRBV12-4,.,TGTGCCAGCAGTTTTCCCGAGGGCGAGCAGTACTTC,CASSFPEGEQYF
many,TRBJ2-1,TRBV4-2,TRBD2,TGTGCCAGCAGCCAAGGTCCTAGCGGGGTCAATGAGCAGTTCTTC,CASSQGPSGVNEQFF
many,TRBJ2-5,TRBV5-1,TRBD2,TGCGCCAGCAGCTGGGACGGGACTATGGAAGAGACCCAGTACTTC,CASSWDGTMEETQYF
many,TRBJ1-4,TRBV20-1,.,TGCAGTGCTAGAGATCCATGGGGGAGTGAAAAACTGTTTTTT,CSARDPWGSEKLFF
few,TRBJ2-7,TRBV20-1,TRBD2,TGCAGTGCTAAGGGACTAGCGGGCATAATGGCGACCTCCTACGAGCAGTACTTC,CSAKGLAGIMATSYEQYF
.,TRBJ2-1,TRBV4-1,TRBD2,TGCGCCAGCAGCCAAGAAACTAGCGGGGTTCACAATGAGCAGTTCTTC,CASSQETSGVHNEQFF
many,TRBJ1-1,TRBV12-3/TRBV12-4,.,TGTGCCAGCACCCGGGACGTAGACACTGAAGCTTTCTTT,CASTRDVDTEAFF